The 17 T cell receptor beta chains listed next were all sequenced from one sample in a study of blood T cell repertoires in COVID-19. Sequenced by immunoSEQ multiplex PCR; TCRdb stores in-frame clones only, minus some. The sample shows some 150,000 clones, 86% of them seen only once. Sequenced: PBMCs or T cells enriched from blood (not recorded which). These receptors were obtained from a man aged 45-60 years who had recovered from COVID-19.

The chain has TRBV11-2 and TRBJ2-4; the D gene is possibly TRBD2 (5 bases). Germline-derived CDR1 and CDR2 are SGHAT and FQNNGV. The CDR3 consists of 16 residues. The V and J ends lost 1 base and 3 bases respectively, with 13 bases between them. The CDR3 is CASSLGFSAGKNIQYF. The CDR3 DNA reads TGTGCCAGCAGCTTAGGGTTTAGCGCGGGCAAAAACATTCAGTACTTC.

This chain joins TRBV5-1 and TRBJ2-3; 13 positions match TRBD2. Unmatched junction bases numbered 6, after V lost 4 bases and J lost 4 bases. CDR1 is SGHRS, CDR2 YFSETQ, per germline. The length of the CDR3 is 16 residues. The CDR3 region has the DNA TGCGCCAGCAGCCGGACTAGCGGGAGTGTGGCAGATACGCAGTATTTT. Protein product: CASSRTSGSVADTQYF.

The chain combines TRBV27 with TRBJ2-5; 12 bases match TRBD1. The ends lost 8 bases at V and 6 bases at J; junction bases unmatched: 7. Germline lookup yields CDR1 MNHEY and CDR2 SMNVEV (reference sequence). The CDR3 spans 14 residues. The CDR3 DNA is TGTGCCAGCGGCCGGGACAGGGGGCTTCAGACCCAGTACTTC. Translation: CASGRDRGLQTQYF.

The V and J genes are TRBV5-6 and TRBJ1-4; D gene uncertain. This CDR3 comprises 15 residues. V lost 4 bases and J 4 bases, leaving 14 bases between the germline ends. CDR1 is SGHDT, CDR2 YYEEEE, per germline. CDR3 nucleotide sequence: TGTGCCAGCAGCCCTAGGCAGACTATTAATGAAAAACTGTTTTTT. This codes for CASSPRQTINEKLFF.

The chain is built from TRBV6-2 or TRBV6-3 and TRBJ2-7; D possibly corresponds to TRBD1 (5 bases). Trimming stripped 6 bases from V and 0 bases from J, with 15 bases between. CDR1 and CDR2 (germline): MNHEY, SVGEGT. This CDR3 has 15 amino acids. Here the CDR3 reads CASSRVPDTSYEQYF. The CDR3 DNA reads TGTGCCAGCAGCCGAGTACCGGACACCTCCTACGAGCAGTACTTC.

V and J are TRBV7-6 and TRBJ1-1; D perhaps matches TRBD1 (5 bases). Germline V gene sequence: CDR1 SGHVS, CDR2 FNYEAQ. With 3 bases removed from V and 11 bases from J, the gap between germline ends came to 19 bases. This CDR3 has 14 residues. The CDR3 nucleotides read TGTGCCAGCAGCTTGGGGTCAGGGTCGGTCGGGGCTTTCTTT. The encoded protein is CASSLGSGSVGAFF. The full variable domain, completed using reference TRBV7-6 and TRBJ1-1, is GAGVSQSPRYKVTKRGQDVALRCDPISGHVSLYWYRQALGQGPEFLTYFNYEAQQDKSGLPNDRFSAERPEGSISTLTIQRTEQRDSAMYRCASSLGSGSVGAFFGQGTRLTVV.

The V gene is TRBV11-3, the J gene TRBJ2-1, with 9 bases identical to TRBD1. Germline CDR1 reads SGHNT; CDR2 reads YENEEA. With 5 bases clipped from V and 7 bases from J, the junction kept 9 bases outside the gene matches. This CDR3 spans 15 amino acids. CDR3 amino acids: CASSLPGQGDNEQFF. The CDR3 bases are TGTGCCAGCAGCCTACCGGGACAGGGAGATAATGAGCAGTTCTTC.

The chain is built from TRBV5-8 and TRBJ1-6; TRBD1 is a possible D gene (5 bases). The ends were cut back, 0 bases at V and 10 bases at J, with 11 bases in the middle. The CDR3 totals 14 residues. Germline CDR1 and CDR2: SGHTS and YDEGEE. The CDR3 DNA reads as TGTGCCAGCAGCTTGGCGCAGGGTTGGTCACCCCTCCACTTT. Protein sequence: CASSLAQGWSPLHF.

This clone was found once. DNA of the CDR3: TGTGCCAGCAGTTACAGGGGAACTGGGGCCAACGTCCTGACTTTC. Protein product: CASSYRGTGANVLTF. The V call is TRBV28, the J call TRBJ2-6, with 7 bases identical to TRBD1. Germline values: CDR1 MDHEN, CDR2 SYDVKM. The CDR3 extends over 15 amino acids. Germline trimming cut 4 bases from V and 2 bases from J; bases unmatched to any gene: 2. Based on the CDR3 plus reference TRBV28 and TRBJ2-6, the full variable domain is DVKVTQSSRYLVKRTGEKVFLECVQDMDHENMFWYRQDPGLGLRLIYFSYDVKMKEKGDIPEGYSVSREKKERFSLILESASTNQTSMYLCASSYRGTGANVLTFGAGSRLTVL.

The CDR3 DNA reads TGCGCCAGCAGCCCCCGGACTAGCGGATACTACAATGAGCAGTTCTTC. Protein sequence: CASSPRTSGYYNEQFF. This chain connects TRBV5-1 to TRBJ2-1, with TRBD2 matching over 10 bases. The CDR3 is 16 residues long. J lost 3 bases, V lost 4 bases, and 7 bases had no gene match. From germline, CDR1 is SGHRS and CDR2 YFSETQ.

The CDR3 region is CATRDSVNTEAFF. The CDR3 DNA sequence: TGTGCCACCAGGGACAGCGTGAACACTGAAGCTTTCTTT. The chain has TRBV24-1 and TRBJ1-1, with TRBD1 as a possible D gene (6 bases). The germline gives CDR1 KGHDR, CDR2 SFDVKD. Deletions cut 7 bases from V and 0 bases from J, with 8 bases between. The CDR3 runs to 13 residues.

This clone was seen only once. The chain combines TRBV7-9 with TRBJ1-2; 9 nucleotides match TRBD1. The germline gives CDR1 SEHNR, CDR2 FQNEAQ (reference sequence). CDR3 size: 17 residues. V dropped 5 bases and J dropped 8; count of bases not matched to a gene: 18. The CDR3 loop is CASSLGWTGAALSGYTF. As DNA, the CDR3 is TGTGCCAGCAGCCTTGGATGGACAGGGGCGGCCCTCAGCGGCTACACCTTC.

The chain has TRBV6-6 and TRBJ1-1; 10 bases match TRBD1. This CDR3 region has 14 residues. V lost 6 bases, J lost 7 bases, and 8 bases stayed unmatched. From germline, CDR1 is MNHNY and CDR2 SVGAGI (reference sequence). Written as DNA, the CDR3 is TGTGCCAGCAGAAACCCGGGACAGGGGTATGAAGCTTTCTTT. Its protein product is CASRNPGQGYEAFF.

This chain uses TRBV5-8 with TRBJ2-3, with a weak D call TRBD2 (5 bases). V lost 2 bases, J lost 2 bases, and 15 bases lay in between. The CDR3 runs 16 residues. CDR1 is SGHTS, CDR2 YDEGEE, per germline. CDR3 amino acids: CASSFGRGQLTDTQYF. As DNA, the CDR3 is TGTGCCAGCAGCTTTGGTCGCGGGCAGCTCACAGATACGCAGTATTTT.

The chain joins TRBV5-6 to TRBJ1-2; 7 nucleotides align to TRBD1. Germline CDR1 SGHDT, CDR2 YYEEEE. Unmatched junction bases numbered 7, after V lost 3 bases and J lost 8 bases. The CDR3 has 13 residues. CDR3 sequence (DNA): TGTGCCAGCAGCTCGACAGGGCGTGGCGGCTACACCTTC. Amino acid sequence: CASSSTGRGGYTF. The full variable domain, its missing parts supplied by reference TRBV5-6 and TRBJ1-2, is DAGVTQSPTHLIKTRGQQVTLRCSPKSGHDTVSWYQQALGQGPQFIFQYYEEEERQRGNFPDRFSGHQFPNYSSELNVNALLLGDSALYLCASSSTGRGGYTFGSGTRLTVV.

The chain has TRBV7-9 and TRBJ1-4, with 10 bases matching TRBD1. The CDR3 contains 18 residues. V gave up 5 bases and J gave up 2 bases; unmatched junction bases: 11. CDR1 and CDR2 (germline): SEHNR, FQNEAQ (reference sequence). The CDR3 is CASSPRDRGTKTNEKLFF. CDR3 nucleotide sequence: TGTGCCAGCAGCCCTCGGGACAGGGGAACAAAGACTAATGAAAAACTGTTTTTT.

The rearrangement links TRBV5-8 to TRBJ2-5; a weak D match, TRBD2 (6 bases). The CDR3 has 16 amino acids. Germline CDR1 and CDR2: SGHTS and YDEGEE. V was cut by 4 bases and J by 1 base, with 17 bases left in between. The CDR3 here is CASSPGTAGPQETQYF. The CDR3 region has the DNA TGTGCCAGCAGCCCCGGTACCGCGGGGCCCCAAGAGACCCAGTACTTC. Looking up the rest from reference TRBV5-8 and TRBJ2-5 gives the full variable domain: EAGVTQSPTHLIKTRGQQATLRCSPISGHTSVYWYQQALGLGLQFLLWYDEGEERNRGNFPPRFSGRQFPNYSSELNVNALELEDSALYLCASSPGTAGPQETQYFGPGTRLLVL.